The 7 T cell receptor beta chains presented below share a single source sample, sequenced in a study of shared clonotypes between healthy human individuals. The naive CD8 fraction comprised CD45RO-negative cells positively selected for CCR7 and excluded terminally differentiated effector memory CD45RA+ cells. Some clones are missing from TCRdb's copy, which holds only in-frame ones; the method was immunoSEQ multiplex PCR. The sample carries 760,000 or so clones, 95% to 97% recorded once. The sequenced material came from naive CD8+ T cells sorted from blood. The receptors were gathered from a man younger than 45 in good health.

The count of this clone is one. CDR3 sequence: CASTKPSGRADTQYF. As DNA, the CDR3 is TGTGCCAGCACGAAACCTAGCGGGAGGGCAGATACGCAGTATTTT. The chain has TRBV28 and TRBJ2-3; 12 nucleotides match TRBD2. With V trimmed by 7 bases and J by 4 bases, 6 bases remained unmatched. The CDR3 runs to 15 residues. Looked up from germline, CDR1 is MDHEN and CDR2 is SYDVKM.

The chain carries TRBV7-9 and TRBJ2-1, with 7 bases matching TRBD2. Per the germline V gene, CDR1 is SEHNR and CDR2 is FQNEAQ (reference sequence). J gave up 0 bases and V 4 bases, and 6 bases lay outside the gene matches. The CDR3 contains 16 residues. The CDR3 DNA follows: TGTGCCAGCAGCTCCACTAGCGCGAGCTCCTACAATGAGCAGTTCTTC. It encodes CASSSTSASSYNEQFF. Drawing the rest from reference TRBV7-9 and TRBJ2-1, the complete variable domain is DTGVSQNPRHKITKRGQNVTFRCDPISEHNRLYWYRQTLGQGPEFLTYFQNEAQLEKSRLLSDRFSAERPKGSFSTLEIQRTEQGDSAMYLCASSSTSASSYNEQFFGPGTRLTVL.

Turning to this clone: The same CDR3 can be traced to other DNA sequences in this sample. The chain couples TRBV5-1 to TRBJ2-1; D is unresolved. The V gene lost 0 bases and the J gene lost 1 base, with 8 bases spanning the gap. The CDR3 sequence is 15 residues long. Germline V gene lookup returns CDR1 SGHRS and CDR2 YFSETQ. The CDR3 nucleotides read TGCGCCAGCAGCTTGGAGGGCGAGTCCTACAATGAGCAGTTCTTC. Encoded protein: CASSLEGESYNEQFF. Full variable domain (outside the CDR3, taken from reference TRBV5-1 and TRBJ2-1): KAGVTQTPRYLIKTRGQQVTLSCSPISGHRSVSWYQQTPGQGLQFLFEYFSETQRNKGNFPGRFSGRQFSNSRSEMNVSTLELGDSALYLCASSLEGESYNEQFFGPGTRLTVL.

The chain has TRBV7-6 and TRBJ2-3; 9 bases are shared with TRBD1. Germline trimming cut 5 bases from V and 4 bases from J; bases unmatched to any gene: 7. This CDR3 is built from 15 residues. Per germline, CDR1 SGHVS and CDR2 FNYEAQ. CDR3 residues: CASSQGGTGSDTQYF. In DNA form, the CDR3 reads TGTGCCAGCAGCCAAGGGGGGACAGGGTCAGATACGCAGTATTTT.

The chain combines TRBV13 with TRBJ2-1, with TRBD2 identical over 8 bases. The germline V gene encodes CDR1 PRHDT and CDR2 FYEKMQ (reference sequence). The CDR3 is 15 amino acids. V gave up 1 base and J gave up 5 bases; unmatched junction bases: 4. CDR3 loop: CASSLAGGMDNEQFF. The CDR3 nucleotides read TGTGCCAGCAGCTTAGCGGGAGGGATGGACAATGAGCAGTTCTTC.

This clone was counted only a few times. The CDR3 region has the DNA TGTGCCAGCAGCCCCCGTACAGGTATCATGGGCTACGAGCAGTACTTC. It specifies CASSPRTGIMGYEQYF. This chain connects TRBV11-2 to TRBJ2-7; a possible D gene is TRBD1 (5 bases). In germline, CDR1 is SGHAT, CDR2 FQNNGV. V shed 5 bases and J shed 3 bases, with 20 bases lying between them. This CDR3 region has 16 residues.

Concerning this clone itself: The sample holds other DNA sequences that translate to the same CDR3. This rearrangement joins TRBV5-1 to TRBJ2-3; D is uncertain. This CDR3 has 13 residues. V gave up 4 bases and J gave up 1 base, with 7 bases separating them. CDR1 and CDR2 (germline): SGHRS, YFSETQ. CDR3 loop: CASSSVGTDTQYF. DNA of the CDR3: TGCGCCAGCAGCAGCGTGGGCACAGATACGCAGTATTTT.